This TCR beta chain derives from a study of response to subunit inactivated influenza vaccine. General study findings and limits: Authors suggested few new T cells are recruited by each seasonal influenza vaccination.

TCRdb passed the RT-PCR reads through MiXCR, listing each CDR3 protein once. The sample consists of about 190,000 distinct CDR3 sequences, about 15% of them appearing once. Note on this clonotype: What it binds is not known.

This specimen consisted of CD8+ T cells sorted from PBMCs, obtained 5 days after vaccination. The sequence was collected from a man aged 50 or older who received an inactivated influenza vaccine.

The CDR3 loop reads CASSPLSAGGAYEQYF. The CDR3, as DNA: TGCGCCAGCAGCCCCCTTAGTGCGGGAGGGGCCTACGAGCAGTACTTC. This chain links TRBV4-1 with TRBJ2-7; 9 bases are a match to TRBD2. The germline gives CDR1 MGHRA, CDR2 YSYEKL. Trimming removed 4 bases from V and 2 bases from J; junction bases left unmatched: 9. The CDR3 spans 16 residues.